This is a list of T cell receptor beta chains from one sample in a study of CD8 T cells in Susac syndrome. TCRdb used MiXCR to reprocess the immunoSEQ multiplex PCR reads, holding one entry per CDR3 protein. The table shows about 140,000 distinct CDR3 sequences, with 90% to 95% occurring only once. Specimen: CD8+ T cells from PBMCs. These TCRs come from a human donor in good health. The conserved cysteine and the conserved F or W are not part of the CDR3 here.

CDR3 protein	J gene	V gene
ASSLGPRLGEQY	TRBJ2-7	TRBV27
ASSPGTSGRRHEQY	TRBJ2-7	TRBV7-9
ASNLKGYNEQF	TRBJ2-1	TRBV5-1
ASSPRGAGDTQY	TRBJ2-3	TRBV12-3/TRBV12-4
ASSLLGTASGANVLT	TRBJ2-6	TRBV4-2
ASSFSGRPYEQY	TRBJ2-7	TRBV6-5
ASSQDWGVQF	TRBJ2-1	TRBV14
ASEWSPERY	TRBJ2-4	TRBV6-9
ASSQEASGSMETQY	TRBJ2-5	TRBV4-3
ASSSGLAGGHYEQY	TRBJ2-7	TRBV13
ASSQESRTQETQY	TRBJ2-5	TRBV4-2
ASSVGLVGQDTGELF	TRBJ2-2	TRBV9
SAREVLVQEQF	TRBJ2-1	TRBV20-1
ASSPQGRDNQPQH	TRBJ1-5	TRBV28
ASSLARGYDEQY	TRBJ2-7	TRBV7-8
ASSLTGAVDEQY	TRBJ2-7	TRBV28
ASSQDRLAEHFYNEQF	TRBJ2-1	TRBV4-3
SVRVTWANEKLF	TRBJ1-4	TRBV29-1
ATSPRTDNEQF	TRBJ2-1	TRBV15
ASARGLATEAF	TRBJ1-1	TRBV12-5
ASSGVGGRTLPTIGQF	TRBJ2-1	TRBV9
ASSLGTAGPYEQY	TRBJ2-7	TRBV7-9
SARDLSGRDTGELF	TRBJ2-2	TRBV20-1
AWSVAYEQY	TRBJ2-7	TRBV30
ASKGRDGPQETQY	TRBJ2-5	TRBV23-1
SAVDAGVYNEQF	TRBJ2-1	TRBV20-1
ASSVVEDEAF	TRBJ1-1	TRBV9
ASRVRESGPQETQY	TRBJ2-5	TRBV27
SARPVSDTQY	TRBJ2-3	TRBV20-1
ASGAGVNTGELF	TRBJ2-2	TRBV13
ASSLTESPTDTQY	TRBJ2-3	TRBV28
ASSPRRGQLHNEQF	TRBJ2-1	TRBV14
AWTSPGTDWNYGYT	TRBJ1-2	TRBV30
ASTTGRTEQF	TRBJ2-1	TRBV25-1
ATRGHYNEQF	TRBJ2-1	TRBV24-1
SVEEGGYEQY	TRBJ2-7	TRBV29-1
SASKRDPYEQY	TRBJ2-7	TRBV20-1